The 5 T cell receptor beta chains presented below share a single source sample, sequenced in a study of cytomegalovirus exposure and HLA in healthy donors. Using immunoSEQ multiplex PCR, the repertoire was profiled, and TCRdb retains in-frame clones only, with some absent. The table records some 340,000 clones, around 87% of them present only once. What was sequenced was PBMCs. The receptors come from a woman aged 30 to 39 in good health and CMV-seropositive.

The chain joins TRBV5-1 to TRBJ1-2; 9 bases map to TRBD1. Germline V gene data show CDR1 as SGHRS and CDR2 as YFSETQ. The CDR3 has 16 residues. V lost 4 bases, J lost 6 bases, and 13 bases stayed unmatched. In DNA form, the CDR3 reads TGCGCCAGCAGCGTAGAACAGGGGGCCCTAAGGGATGGCTACACCTTC. Translating it yields CASSVEQGALRDGYTF.

The V and J genes are TRBV9 and TRBJ2-3; D is unresolved. The CDR3 has 14 residues. The V gene's germline CDR1 is SGDLS and CDR2 YYNGEE. V was clipped by 6 bases and J by 2 bases, with 13 bases between them. The CDR3 region is CASMPTGVTDTQYF. In nucleotides, the CDR3 is TGTGCCAGCATGCCGACTGGAGTCACAGATACGCAGTATTTT.

Regarding this clone: The same CDR3 can be traced to other DNA sequences in this sample. This chain links TRBV9 with TRBJ2-5; D might be TRBD1 (5 bases). The V gene lost 4 bases and the J gene lost 2 bases, with 9 bases spanning the gap. The CDR3 loop spans 13 amino acids. Per germline, CDR1 SGDLS and CDR2 YYNGEE. This CDR3 reads CASSLRGQETQYF. CDR3 nucleotide sequence: TGTGCCAGCAGCCTTAGGGGACAAGAGACCCAGTACTTC.

In its sample, this clone was seen once. The chain joins TRBV2 to TRBJ2-7; D is uncertain. The CDR3 is 13 residues long. In germline, CDR1 is SNHLY, CDR2 FYNNEI. Deletions cut 7 bases from V and 2 bases from J, with 12 bases between. The chain's CDR3 is CASKISAAYEQYF. The CDR3 DNA follows: TGTGCCAGCAAGATAAGCGCTGCCTACGAGCAGTACTTC.

This chain joins TRBV18 and TRBJ2-3; D remains unclear. Germline CDR1 KGHSH, CDR2 LQKENI. The CDR3 covers 16 residues. Trimming cost V 0 bases and J 0 bases, with 10 bases left between them. The CDR3 nucleotides are TGTGCCAGCTCACCACCGCTCGCCTTTAGCACAGATACGCAGTATTTT. Translation: CASSPPLAFSTDTQYF.